A selection of T cell receptor beta chains follows, all from one sample in a study of T cell repertoires in cytomegalovirus infection. One entry per CDR3 protein results from TCRdb running MiXCR on the reads. The table has more than 400,000 distinct CDR3 sequences, more than 25% seen once. The source material was PBMCs. Receptors were obtained from a human donor in good health (CMV status not recorded). Some clones in this sample may be carry-over from other donors' samples. CDR3s include the opening cysteine and the closing phenylalanine or tryptophan. The order of the fields is clone size, CDR3 length, D gene, J gene, V gene, CDR3 DNA, CDR3 protein. A D gene is named only where the DNA matches it firmly. Size is stated for part of the rows, as once, few or many counts, or as a class when the clone is expanded.

few 15 . TRBJ1-1 TRBV5-1 TGCGCCAGCAGGGGCAGCCCTCGGGGCAACACTGAAGCTTTCTTT CASRGSPRGNTEAFF
. 16 TRBD2 TRBJ2-3 TRBV12-5 TGTGCTAGTGGTTCAGGGACTAGCGGGAGCACAGATACGCAGTATTTT CASGSGTSGSTDTQYF
. 13 . TRBJ1-1 TRBV14 TGTGCCAGCACCCGACAGGCCTACACTGAAGCTTTCTTT CASTRQAYTEAFF
. 15 . TRBJ2-4 TRBV27 TGTGCCAGCCGAAGGGATGACAGAGCCAAAAACATTCAGTACTTC CASRRDDRAKNIQYF
many 14 . TRBJ2-5 TRBV28 TGTGCCACCCGGGGAGGGGGGTCCCAAGAGACCCAGTACTTC CATRGGGSQETQYF
. 15 TRBD2 TRBJ2-1 TRBV10-3 TGTGCCATCAGAGAGTCTAGCGGAAGAAACAATGAGCAGTTCTTC CAIRESSGRNNEQFF
. 12 . TRBJ2-1 TRBV12-3/TRBV12-4 TGTGCCAGCAGCATTGGAGACGGTGAGCAGTTCTTC CASSIGDGEQFF
. 16 TRBD2 TRBJ2-1 TRBV5-4 TGTGCCAGCACCTCTTATAGGTCTAGCGGGGGCAATGAGCAGTTCTTC CASTSYRSSGGNEQFF
many 15 . TRBJ2-3 TRBV7-2 TGTGCCAGCAGACCCCCGGGACTCAACACAGATACGCAGTATTTT CASRPPGLNTDTQYF
many 14 TRBD1 TRBJ2-7 TRBV12-3/TRBV12-4 TGTGCCAGCAGACATACAGGGGAACTGTACGAGCAGTACTTC CASRHTGELYEQYF
. 16 TRBD2 TRBJ2-1 TRBV5-1 TGCGCCAGCAGCTTCCTCCTAGCGGGAGTATACAATGAGCAGTTCTTC CASSFLLAGVYNEQFF
. 14 . TRBJ1-1 TRBV20-1 TGCAGTGCCCAAACAGTTAAGGTGAACACTGAAGCTTTCTTT CSAQTVKVNTEAFF
. 14 . TRBJ2-1 TRBV28 TGTGCCAGCAGTTTTGCTACCCCCTACAATGAGCAGTTCTTC CASSFATPYNEQFF
. 13 . TRBJ2-1 TRBV7-2 TGTGCCAGCAGCTCATGGGGCTACAATGAGCAGTTCTTC CASSSWGYNEQFF